These T cell receptor beta chains were read from a single sample in a study of blood T cell repertoires in COVID-19. Profiling relied on immunoSEQ multiplex PCR, and the TCRdb table lists in-frame clones only, not all of them. The sample yields around 170,000 clones, over 75% seen once. The sample was peripheral blood. The receptors here all came from a man aged 65-85 years with active or convalescent COVID-19. CDR3s include the opening cysteine and the closing phenylalanine or tryptophan. Each record gives: J gene, clone size, D gene, V gene, CDR3 protein, CDR3 DNA. D genes are given only for firm matches. Clone size is not always given. Where it is, it says once, few, many or a class for expanded clones.

>TRBJ2-4|-|TRBD1|TRBV4-1
CASSQEGQGFGNIQYF
TGCGCCAGCAGCCAAGAGGGACAGGGGTTTGGAAACATTCAGTACTTC
>TRBJ2-4|-|TRBD1|TRBV18
CASSPPRGGRSIQYF
TGTGCCAGCTCACCACCGAGAGGGGGCAGGAGCATTCAGTACTTC
>TRBJ2-1|-|TRBD2|TRBV2
CASRSDGGYYNEQFF
TGTGCCAGCAGATCCGACGGGGGGTACTACAATGAGCAGTTCTTC
>TRBJ1-2|-|-|TRBV21-1
CASSQYGQAPNYGYTF
TGTGCCAGCAGCCAATACGGACAGGCGCCTAACTATGGCTACACCTTC
>TRBJ1-2|-|TRBD1|TRBV5-8
CASSRGQNYGYTF
TGTGCCAGCAGCCGGGGACAGAACTATGGCTACACCTTC
>TRBJ1-2|-|TRBD1|TRBV27
CASSPWTGGINYGYTF
TGTGCCAGCAGTCCATGGACAGGGGGTATCAACTATGGCTACACCTTC
>TRBJ1-4|-|-|TRBV27
CASSLRGGSGEKLFF
TGTGCCAGCAGTCTACGGGGGGGGTCGGGTGAAAAACTGTTTTTT
>TRBJ2-7|-|-|TRBV5-6
CASRFEGTTSYEQYF
TGTGCCAGCAGGTTTGAAGGGACAACCTCCTACGAGCAGTACTTC
>TRBJ1-5|-|-|TRBV12-3/TRBV12-4
CASSSDGVRPQHF
TGTGCCAGCAGTTCGGACGGGGTGAGGCCCCAGCATTTT
>TRBJ1-5|-|-|TRBV7-9
CASSPGSQPQHF
TGTGCCAGCAGCCCGGGAAGTCAGCCCCAGCATTTT
>TRBJ1-6|-|-|TRBV25-1
CASSGGGRPALSLHF
TGTGCCAGCAGTGGGGGGGGACGCCCGGCGTTATCCCTCCACTTT
>TRBJ2-3|-|-|TRBV5-4
CASSLERSQNTQYF
TGTGCCAGCAGCTTGGAGAGGTCCCAAAATACGCAGTATTTT
>TRBJ2-3|once|TRBD2|TRBV5-1
CASSSGLAGGTDTQYF
TGCGCCAGCAGTTCTGGACTAGCGGGTGGGACAGATACGCAGTATTTT
>TRBJ1-5|-|TRBD1|TRBV2
CASYLDRGRNQPQHF
TGTGCCAGTTACCTCGACAGGGGGCGGAATCAGCCCCAGCATTTT
>TRBJ2-2|-|-|TRBV5-1
CASSFFGELFF
TGCGCCAGCAGCTTCTTCGGGGAGCTGTTTTTT
>TRBJ2-1|-|-|TRBV3-1/TRBV3-2
CASSPTRRRVPSFF
TGTGCCAGCAGCCCCACCCGGCGCAGGGTCCCGTCGTTCTTC
>TRBJ2-5|-|TRBD1|TRBV29-1
CSVGTGAAETQYF
TGCAGCGTTGGGACAGGGGCAGCGGAGACCCAGTACTTC
>TRBJ2-1|-|TRBD2|TRBV30
CAGPGTSGEQFF
TGTGCCGGACCCGGGACTAGCGGTGAGCAGTTCTTC
>TRBJ1-2|-|-|TRBV4-1
CASSQDLSGFYGYTF
TGCGCCAGCAGCCAAGATTTATCGGGATTCTACGGCTACACCTTC
>TRBJ1-2|-|TRBD1|TRBV5-8
CASSHDRVNGYTF
TGTGCCAGCAGCCACGACAGGGTAAATGGCTACACCTTC
>TRBJ1-1|-|-|TRBV7-2
CASSLEGRTEAFF
TGTGCCAGCAGCTTAGAGGGGCGGACTGAAGCTTTCTTT
>TRBJ2-3|-|TRBD2|TRBV18
CASSPSHGLATDTQYF
TGTGCCAGCTCCCCATCCCATGGACTAGCGACAGATACGCAGTATTTT
>TRBJ2-7|few|-|TRBV6-4
CASLKGTHSYEQYF
TGTGCCAGCTTGAAGGGGACTCACTCCTACGAGCAGTACTTC
>TRBJ2-7|-|-|TRBV6-2/TRBV6-3
CASSYLQGTYEQYF
TGTGCCAGCAGTTACCTCCAGGGAACCTACGAGCAGTACTTC
>TRBJ2-2|-|TRBD2|TRBV30
CAWRPVSGGTNTGELFF
TGTGCCTGGAGACCGGTTAGCGGGGGGACGAACACCGGGGAGCTGTTTTTT
>TRBJ2-7|once|TRBD1|TRBV6-2/TRBV6-3
CASTPIGDRGAYTYEQYF
TGTGCCAGCACCCCAATTGGGGACAGGGGGGCTTATACCTACGAGCAGTACTTC
>TRBJ2-6|few|TRBD1|TRBV6-5
CASSYTGTGGFNVLTF
TGTGCCAGCAGTTACACGGGGACAGGGGGCTTCAACGTCCTGACTTTC
>TRBJ2-2|-|TRBD2|TRBV19
CASSLAGPNTGELFF
TGTGCCAGTAGCCTAGCGGGCCCTAACACCGGGGAGCTGTTTTTT
>TRBJ1-2|-|-|TRBV7-9
CASSLGGIYGYTF
TGTGCCAGCAGCTTAGGTGGCATCTATGGCTACACCTTC
>TRBJ2-2|-|TRBD2|TRBV7-7
CASSSEAGANTGELFF
TGTGCTAGCAGCTCGGAAGCGGGAGCGAACACCGGGGAGCTGTTTTTT
>TRBJ2-1|few|TRBD2|TRBV27
CASSSGLGNEQFF
TGTGCCAGCAGTTCGGGACTAGGCAATGAGCAGTTCTTC
>TRBJ2-1|-|TRBD1|TRBV29-1
CSVRRDRDYNEQFF
TGCAGCGTGCGCCGGGACAGGGACTACAATGAGCAGTTCTTC
>TRBJ2-7|few|TRBD2|TRBV5-1
CASSLASSGSSYEQYF
TGCGCCAGCAGCTTGGCGAGTAGCGGGAGCTCCTACGAGCAGTACTTC
>TRBJ2-1|-|TRBD1|TRBV27
CASSFGTGGDNEQFF
TGTGCCAGCAGTTTCGGGACAGGGGGCGACAATGAGCAGTTCTTC
>TRBJ1-1|-|-|TRBV19
CASSISVHTEAFF
TGTGCCAGTAGTATTTCGGTTCATACTGAAGCTTTCTTT
>TRBJ1-5|-|-|TRBV29-1
CSVLQVGEGAQHF
TGCAGCGTTCTACAGGTGGGGGAGGGAGCCCAGCATTTT
>TRBJ2-7|-|TRBD1|TRBV5-1
CASSPTGQVYEQYF
TGCGCCAGCAGCCCGACCGGACAGGTCTACGAGCAGTACTTC
>TRBJ1-1|-|-|TRBV6-5
CASSSQGGNTEAFF
TGTGCCAGCAGTTCACAAGGGGGGAACACTGAAGCTTTCTTT
>TRBJ1-4|-|-|TRBV3-1/TRBV3-2
CASSHSQGTTNEKLFF
TGTGCCAGCAGCCACTCACAGGGAACAACTAATGAAAAACTGTTTTTT
>TRBJ2-5|-|TRBD1|TRBV19
CASIDRVDGTGGETQYF
TGTGCCAGTATTGATCGAGTAGATGGGACAGGGGGAGAGACCCAGTACTTC
>TRBJ1-3|-|TRBD1|TRBV18
CASSQGTGGSGNTIYF
TGTGCCAGCTCACAAGGGACAGGGGGCTCTGGAAACACCATATATTTT
>TRBJ1-2|-|-|TRBV27
CASSRGNYGYTF
TGTGCCAGCAGCCGGGGAAACTATGGCTACACCTTC
>TRBJ1-1|-|TRBD1|TRBV12-5
CASADRGYTEAFF
TGTGCTAGTGCCGACAGGGGATACACTGAAGCTTTCTTT
>TRBJ1-1|few|-|TRBV6-5
CASSYAQGNTEAFF
TGTGCCAGCAGTTACGCGCAGGGGAACACTGAAGCTTTCTTT
>TRBJ2-1|-|TRBD1|TRBV24-1
CATSDPTGGGEQFF
TGTGCCACCAGTGATCCCACAGGGGGAGGTGAGCAGTTCTTC
>TRBJ2-2|-|-|TRBV30
CAWSPQYAELFF
TGTGCCTGGAGTCCTCAGTACGCGGAGCTGTTTTTT
>TRBJ1-5|-|-|TRBV6-1
CASSERGVSNQPQHF
TGTGCCAGCAGTGAACGCGGGGTTAGCAATCAGCCCCAGCATTTT
>TRBJ1-5|-|-|TRBV19
CASSIWGGGNQPQHF
TGTGCCAGTAGTATATGGGGCGGGGGGAATCAGCCCCAGCATTTT
>TRBJ1-5|-|-|TRBV19
CASSMSGLPQPQHF
TGTGCCAGTAGTATGTCCGGGTTACCTCAGCCCCAGCATTTT
>TRBJ1-6|-|-|TRBV6-6
CASTKATETGPLHF
TGTGCCAGCACGAAGGCTACCGAAACGGGGCCCCTCCACTTT